These 26 T cell receptor beta chains were sequenced from one sample in a study of blood T cell repertoires in COVID-19. TCRdb's table, derived via immunoSEQ multiplex PCR, lists solely in-frame clones and lacks some. In the table there are under 85,000 clones, over 80% of which are singletons. Material for sequencing was peripheral blood. These receptors all stem from a man in his fifties or sixties with acute or convalescent COVID-19.

This chain joins TRBV14 and TRBJ1-2; D is uncertain. The CDR3 is 12 residues long. The germline V gene encodes CDR1 SGHDN and CDR2 FVKESK. Trimming removed 0 bases at V and 7 bases at J, with 6 bases between. CDR3 sequence (DNA): TGTGCCAGCAGCCAAGATGGCATTGGCTACACCTTC. The encoded protein is CASSQDGIGYTF.

This clone appeared once. The chain uses TRBV7-2 and TRBJ1-5; 9 nucleotides agree with TRBD1. V shed 5 bases, J shed 4 bases, and the junction held 6 bases outside the gene matches. CDR3 length: 15 amino acids. CDR1 is SGHTA, CDR2 FQGNSA, per germline. CDR3 nucleotide sequence: TGTGCCAGCAGCCCCGGGACAGGGAGAAATCAGCCCCAGCATTTT. This translates into CASSPGTGRNQPQHF.

The V call is TRBV2, the J call TRBJ2-1, with 10 positions matching TRBD2. This CDR3 contains 15 residues. V was clipped by 3 bases and J by 3 bases; unmatched bases: 2. The germline CDR1 and CDR2 sequences are SNHLY and FYNNEI. CDR3 nucleotides: TGTGCCAGCAGTGATCGGACTAGCGGCTACAATGAGCAGTTCTTC. Its translation: CASSDRTSGYNEQFF.

The table lists this clone with a few counts. V usage is TRBV21-1 and J usage is TRBJ1-6; the table's D call, TRBD1, has no DNA check behind it. TRBV21-1 is a pseudogene. This CDR3 spans 20 amino acids. The CDR3 region has the DNA TGTGCCAGCAGCAAACCTACGGTACGGGACAGGGGGTCCCGAGATACACCCCTCCACTTT. Translation: CASSKPTVRDRGSRDTPLHF.

This clone appeared a few times. This chain links TRBV5-1 with TRBJ1-2, with TRBD1 matching over 9 bases. This CDR3 spans 16 amino acids. The germline V gene encodes CDR1 SGHRS and CDR2 YFSETQ. Unmatched junction bases numbered 10, after V lost 2 bases and J lost 5 bases. In nucleotides, the CDR3 is TGCGCCAGCAGCTTAACCACAGGGGGCGAGGATTATGGCTACACCTTC. Its translation: CASSLTTGGEDYGYTF.

This clone was seen more than once but under ten times. The V call is TRBV7-9, the J call TRBJ2-3; TRBD2 might be the D (6 bases). CDR3 length equals 17 residues. Trimming stripped 5 bases from V and 2 bases from J, with 20 bases between. The germline V gene encodes CDR1 SEHNR and CDR2 FQNEAQ (reference sequence). The CDR3 DNA reads as TGTGCCAGCAGCCCCGGAGGGAGGTCCCCTTCCACAGATACGCAGTATTTT. Translated: CASSPGGRSPSTDTQYF. Drawing the rest from reference TRBV7-9 and TRBJ2-3, the complete variable domain is DTGVSQNPRHKITKRGQNVTFRCDPISEHNRLYWYRQTLGQGPEFLTYFQNEAQLEKSRLLSDRFSAERPKGSFSTLEIQRTEQGDSAMYLCASSPGGRSPSTDTQYFGPGTRLTVL.

The J gene is TRBJ1-1, the V gene TRBV6-6; 8 bases line up with TRBD1. Germline CDR1 and CDR2: MNHNY and SVGAGI (reference sequence). J lost 3 bases, V lost 2 bases, and 2 bases had no gene match. The CDR3 is 14 amino acids. CDR3 amino acids: CASSYPTGDTEAFF. In DNA, the CDR3 is TGTGCCAGCAGTTACCCGACAGGGGACACTGAAGCTTTCTTT.

The gene calls are TRBV11-2 and TRBJ1-2, with D possibly matching TRBD1 (5 bases). Trimming pared 0 bases from V and 4 bases from J, leaving 9 bases between. Germline loops: CDR1 SGHAT, CDR2 FQNNGV. This CDR3 region has 14 residues. The CDR3 spells CASSLEGVPYGYTF. In DNA, the CDR3 is TGTGCCAGCAGCTTAGAAGGGGTCCCCTATGGCTACACCTTC.

This rearrangement joins TRBV5-6 to TRBJ2-5; weak D call: TRBD2 (5 bases). Trimming took off 7 bases at V and 2 bases at J, with 15 bases between the two ends. Germline CDR1 SGHDT, CDR2 YYEEEE. This CDR3 contains 14 residues. The CDR3 loop reads CASAPGVDQETQYF. The CDR3 nucleotides read TGTGCCAGCGCCCCCGGGGTAGATCAAGAGACCCAGTACTTC.

This clone has only a few counts. This chain links TRBV6-1 with TRBJ1-2; D ambiguous. Trimming shortened V by 2 bases and J by 5 bases, and 12 bases separated the two germline ends. CDR3 length: 14 residues. Germline values: CDR1 MNHNS, CDR2 SASEGT. CDR3 coding DNA: TGTGCCAGCAGTGAACGCGACGGAGTGTATGGCTACACCTTC. Protein product: CASSERDGVYGYTF.

This chain uses TRBV6-2 or TRBV6-3 with TRBJ1-1; 7 positions agree with TRBD1. J was trimmed by 0 bases and V by 4 bases; bases with no gene match: 2. The germline V gene encodes CDR1 MNHEY and CDR2 SVGEGT. The CDR3 has 14 residues. The CDR3 protein is CASSLQGMNTEAFF. For the CDR3, the DNA is TGTGCCAGCAGTTTACAGGGGATGAACACTGAAGCTTTCTTT.

V and J are TRBV10-3 and TRBJ2-7, with 11 nucleotides matching TRBD1. V shed 0 bases, J shed 4 bases, and the junction held 5 bases outside the gene matches. The CDR3 extends over 16 amino acids. From germline, CDR1 is ENHRY and CDR2 SYGVKD. CDR3 amino acids: CAISESGDRGGYEQYF. The CDR3 nucleotides are TGTGCCATCAGTGAGTCTGGGGACAGGGGGGGATACGAGCAGTACTTC.

This chain links TRBV7-2 with TRBJ1-5, with a weak D call TRBD1 (6 bases). V lost 2 bases, J lost 6 bases, and 14 bases lay in between. The CDR3 runs 15 residues. Germline V gene sequence: CDR1 SGHTA, CDR2 FQGNSA. CDR3 protein: CASSLYQGQGQPQHF. CDR3 sequence (DNA): TGTGCCAGCAGCTTATATCAGGGGCAGGGTCAGCCCCAGCATTTT.

The V gene is TRBV12-3 or TRBV12-4, the J gene TRBJ2-7; the match to TRBD1 covers 7 bases. V lost 4 bases, J lost 3 bases, and 3 bases stayed unmatched. The CDR3 is 13 residues long. CDR3 sequence (DNA): TGTGCCAGCAGTTGGGACAGAGGCTACGAGCAGTACTTC. Amino acid sequence: CASSWDRGYEQYF.

The chain combines TRBV6-5 with TRBJ2-7; D remains ambiguous. Between the trimmed V and J ends, which lost 8 bases and 2 bases, there was a span of 13 bases. CDR3 size: 13 residues. CDR1 and CDR2 from the germline V gene are MNHEY and SVGAGI. CDR3 nucleotides: TGTGCCAGCCGAGAGCGCGGTCCCTACGAGCAGTACTTC. Protein: CASRERGPYEQYF.

This clone was observed once. The chain carries TRBV6-5 and TRBJ2-5; 8 positions match TRBD1. Germline V CDR1 and CDR2: MNHEY, SVGAGI. The CDR3 is made up of 14 amino acids. Trimming cost V 6 bases and J 5 bases; bases outside gene matches: 8. The CDR3 loop is CASRSDRGWETQYF. CDR3 DNA: TGTGCCAGCAGATCAGACAGGGGATGGGAGACCCAGTACTTC.

This clone was recorded a few times. The chain combines TRBV19 with TRBJ2-1, with 13 bases aligning to TRBD2. V lost 1 base, J lost 4 bases, and 1 base stayed unmatched. The CDR3 is 16 residues long. Germline CDR1 reads LNHDA; CDR2 reads SQIVND (reference sequence). CDR3: CASSIGTSGRYNEQFF. The CDR3 nucleotides read TGTGCCAGTAGTATAGGGACTAGCGGGAGATACAATGAGCAGTTCTTC.

CDR3 residues: CASSSGRGADGYTF. The CDR3 region has the DNA TGTGCCAGCAGCTCCGGCAGGGGGGCTGATGGCTACACCTTC. V is TRBV7-9 and J is TRBJ1-2; 7 positions agree with TRBD1. The CDR3 is 14 residues long. V dropped 4 bases and J dropped 6; count of bases not matched to a gene: 8. From germline, CDR1 is SEHNR and CDR2 FQNEAQ (reference sequence). Supplemented by reference TRBV7-9 and TRBJ1-2, the full variable domain reads DTGVSQNPRHKITKRGQNVTFRCDPISEHNRLYWYRQTLGQGPEFLTYFQNEAQLEKSRLLSDRFSAERPKGSFSTLEIQRTEQGDSAMYLCASSSGRGADGYTFGSGTRLTVV.

The chain employs TRBV6-5 and TRBJ1-1, with no clear D. CDR1 MNHEY and CDR2 SVGAGI come from the germline V gene. Trimming shortened V by 0 bases and J by 7 bases, and 9 bases separated the two germline ends. The CDR3 has 13 residues. The CDR3 sequence: CASSYSRVHEAFF. The CDR3, as DNA: TGTGCCAGCAGTTACTCGAGGGTTCATGAAGCTTTCTTT.

This chain joins TRBV9 and TRBJ1-6; D may be TRBD1 (5 bases). The length of the CDR3 is 15 residues. Germline assignment: CDR1 SGDLS and CDR2 YYNGEE. V was shortened by 1 base and J by 7 bases, with 12 bases between the two germline ends. Written as DNA, the CDR3 is TGTGCCAGCAGCGTATTGTCAGGGCCCAATTCACCCCTCCACTTT. The encoded protein is CASSVLSGPNSPLHF.

V usage is TRBV5-5 and J usage is TRBJ2-5, with 10 bases that match TRBD1. CDR3 size: 14 residues. J gave up 4 bases and V 5 bases, and 5 bases lay outside the gene matches. Germline loops: CDR1 SGHKS, CDR2 YYEKEE (reference sequence). The CDR3 region has the DNA TGTGCCAGCAGTTTTGGACAGGGGGGAGAGACCCAGTACTTC. It codes for CASSFGQGGETQYF.

The CDR3 is CASSLRGSYNEQFF. The CDR3 bases are TGTGCCAGCAGCTTAAGAGGGAGCTACAATGAGCAGTTCTTC. The genes are TRBV5-4 and TRBJ2-1; possible D gene TRBD2, 5 bases. The CDR3 contains 14 residues. V was trimmed by 2 bases and J by 3 bases, leaving 9 bases between them. Germline V lookup: CDR1 SGHNT, CDR2 YYREEE (reference sequence).

The V and J genes are TRBV9 and TRBJ1-5; TRBD1 might be the D (6 bases). The CDR3 is 15 residues long. Germline CDR1 and CDR2: SGDLS and YYNGEE. Trimming shortened V by 6 bases and J by 3 bases, and 16 bases separated the two germline ends. The chain's CDR3 is CASKRPDRNNQPQHF. CDR3 in DNA: TGTGCCAGCAAGCGTCCCGACAGGAACAATCAGCCCCAGCATTTT.

V and J are TRBV7-2 and TRBJ1-1; possibly TRBD1 for D (6 bases). CDR3 length: 13 residues. Trimming removed 4 bases at V and 6 bases at J, with 12 bases between. Per the germline V gene, CDR1 is SGHTA and CDR2 is FQGNSA. The chain's CDR3 is CASSSGGYAEAFF. The CDR3 DNA sequence: TGTGCCAGCAGCTCGGGGGGCTACGCTGAAGCTTTCTTT.

This rearrangement joins TRBV7-3 to TRBJ2-3; TRBD2 might be the D (5 bases). The CDR3 is 18 amino acids. The germline gives CDR1 SGHTA, CDR2 FQGTGA. Trimming stripped 1 base from V and 2 bases from J, with 19 bases between. CDR3 amino acids: CASSLISDSSPNTDTQYF. In DNA form, the CDR3 reads TGTGCCAGCAGCTTAATCTCGGACTCCAGCCCTAACACAGATACGCAGTATTTT.

The CDR3 loop reads CASSVLNTEAFF. The CDR3 bases are TGTGCCAGCAGCGTACTCAACACTGAAGCTTTCTTT. The chain is built from TRBV7-2 and TRBJ1-1; D gene unclear. Trimming removed 5 bases from V and 2 bases from J, with 6 bases in between. Per the germline V gene, CDR1 is SGHTA and CDR2 is FQGNSA. The CDR3 is 12 amino acids.